This T cell receptor (beta chain) is from a study of cytomegalovirus exposure and HLA in healthy donors. Study observations and caveats: Subsequent analysis showed first-cohort TCR clusters tending to co-occur in 120 validation repertoires. Associated with cytomegalovirus, according to the listing, were 150 to 200 TCR beta chains.

TCRdb's table, derived via immunoSEQ multiplex PCR, lists solely in-frame clones and lacks some. The sample has around 130,000 clones, roughly 90% seen once. Remarks on this clone: Its specificity is unknown.

The CDR3 length is 12 residues. Trimming shortened V by 6 bases and J by 5 bases, and 10 bases separated the two germline ends. CDR1 and CDR2 from the germline V gene are MNHEY and SMNVEV (reference sequence). The sequence was obtained from a man younger than 45 in good health and CMV-seronegative. The gene calls are TRBV27 and TRBJ1-2, with D maybe TRBD1 (6 bases). Sequenced sample: PBMCs. This chain's CDR3 is CASRGTKYGYTF. The CDR3 DNA follows: TGTGCCAGCAGAGGGACAAAATATGGCTACACCTTC.